This T cell receptor (beta chain) was recorded in a study of T cell responses to AZD1222 COVID-19 vaccine. Sequencing used immunoSEQ multiplex PCR; TCRdb keeps in-frame clones, though not all of them. The profile covers roughly 80,000 clones, with just over 90% appearing a single time and 3.5% to 5% taken by the ten largest. The CDR3 extends over 16 amino acids. V gave up 2 bases and J gave up 0 bases, with 8 bases separating them. Germline V lookup: CDR1 MDHEN, CDR2 SYDVKM. This material consisted of peripheral blood, taken on day 0 of MenACWY control vaccination. The chain uses TRBV28 and TRBJ2-6, with D unresolved. The sequence derives from an adult in good health. This CDR3 is CASSLGTNSGANVLTF. The CDR3 coding sequence is TGTGCCAGCAGTTTAGGAACAAACTCTGGGGCCAACGTCCTGACTTTC.